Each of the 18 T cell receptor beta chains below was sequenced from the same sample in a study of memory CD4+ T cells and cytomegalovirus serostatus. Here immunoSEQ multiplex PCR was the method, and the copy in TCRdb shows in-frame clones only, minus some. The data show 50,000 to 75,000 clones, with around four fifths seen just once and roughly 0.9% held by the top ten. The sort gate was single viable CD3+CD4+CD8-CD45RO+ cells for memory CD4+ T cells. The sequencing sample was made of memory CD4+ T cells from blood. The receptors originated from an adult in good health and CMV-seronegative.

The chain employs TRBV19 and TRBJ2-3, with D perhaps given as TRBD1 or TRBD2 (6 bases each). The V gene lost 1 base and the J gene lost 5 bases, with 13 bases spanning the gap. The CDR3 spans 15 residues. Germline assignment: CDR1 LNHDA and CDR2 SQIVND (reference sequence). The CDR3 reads CASSIVGGQKDTQYF. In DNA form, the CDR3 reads TGTGCCAGTAGTATAGTAGGGGGGCAGAAAGATACGCAGTATTTT.

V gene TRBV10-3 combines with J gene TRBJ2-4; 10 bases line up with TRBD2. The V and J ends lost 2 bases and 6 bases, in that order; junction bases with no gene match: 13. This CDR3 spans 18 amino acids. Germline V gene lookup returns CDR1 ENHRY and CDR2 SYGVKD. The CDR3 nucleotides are TGTGCCATCAGTGAGAGAGGTGGGGAAGCGGGAGGGAGAAACATTCAGTACTTC. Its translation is CAISERGGEAGGRNIQYF.

The CDR3 coding sequence is TGTGCCAGCAGCAATACAGGGGGAGCGTGGGGCTACACCTTC. It codes for CASSNTGGAWGYTF. This sequence joins TRBV7-9 and TRBJ1-2, with 8 bases fitting TRBD1. CDR3 length equals 14 residues. V lost 5 bases to trimming and J lost 8 bases; unmatched junction nucleotides: 10. The V gene's germline CDR1 is SEHNR and CDR2 FQNEAQ (reference sequence).

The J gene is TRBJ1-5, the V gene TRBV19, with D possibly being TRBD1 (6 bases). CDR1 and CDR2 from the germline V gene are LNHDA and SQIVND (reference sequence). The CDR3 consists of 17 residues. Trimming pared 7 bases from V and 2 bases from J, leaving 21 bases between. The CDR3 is CASNSDSLGSRNQPQHF. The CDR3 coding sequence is TGTGCCAGTAATTCGGACAGTCTAGGTTCACGCAATCAGCCCCAGCATTTT.

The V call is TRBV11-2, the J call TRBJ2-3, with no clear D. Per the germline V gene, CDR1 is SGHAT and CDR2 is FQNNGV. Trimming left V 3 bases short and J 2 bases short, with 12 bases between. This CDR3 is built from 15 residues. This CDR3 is CASSFSVGPTDTQYF. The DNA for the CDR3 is TGTGCCAGCAGCTTTAGTGTGGGCCCCACAGATACGCAGTATTTT.

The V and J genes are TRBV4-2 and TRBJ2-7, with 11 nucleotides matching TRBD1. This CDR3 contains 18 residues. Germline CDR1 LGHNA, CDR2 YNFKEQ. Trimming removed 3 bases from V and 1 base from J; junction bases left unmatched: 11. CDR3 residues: CASSHWGSGTGGSYEQYF. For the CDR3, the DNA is TGTGCCAGCAGCCATTGGGGATCCGGGACAGGGGGTTCCTACGAGCAGTACTTC.

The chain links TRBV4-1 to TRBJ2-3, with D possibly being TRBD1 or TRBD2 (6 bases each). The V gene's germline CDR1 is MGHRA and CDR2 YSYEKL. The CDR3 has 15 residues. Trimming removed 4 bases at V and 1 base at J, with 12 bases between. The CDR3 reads CASSPAGHRTDTQYF. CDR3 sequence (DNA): TGCGCCAGCAGCCCGGCGGGACACCGCACAGATACGCAGTATTTT.

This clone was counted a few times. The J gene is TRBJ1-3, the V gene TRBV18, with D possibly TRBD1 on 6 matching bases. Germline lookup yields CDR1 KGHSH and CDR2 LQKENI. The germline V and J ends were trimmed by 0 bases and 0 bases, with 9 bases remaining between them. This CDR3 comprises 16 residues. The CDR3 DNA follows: TGTGCCAGCTCACCACCCGGGACACGCTCTGGAAACACCATATATTTT. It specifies CASSPPGTRSGNTIYF.

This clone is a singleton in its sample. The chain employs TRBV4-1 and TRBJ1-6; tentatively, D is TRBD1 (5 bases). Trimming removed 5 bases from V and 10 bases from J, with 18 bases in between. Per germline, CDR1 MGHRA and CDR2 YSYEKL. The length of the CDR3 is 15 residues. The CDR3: CASSSTQGFFSPLHF. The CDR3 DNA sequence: TGCGCCAGCAGCTCCACGCAGGGTTTCTTCTCACCCCTCCACTTT.

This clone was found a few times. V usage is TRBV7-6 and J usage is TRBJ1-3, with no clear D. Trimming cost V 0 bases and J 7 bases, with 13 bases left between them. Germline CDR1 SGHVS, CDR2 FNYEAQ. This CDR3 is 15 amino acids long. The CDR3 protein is CASSLALGPRNTIYF. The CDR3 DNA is TGTGCCAGCAGCTTAGCGCTTGGACCGAGGAACACCATATATTTT. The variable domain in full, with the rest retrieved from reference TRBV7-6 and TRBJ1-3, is GAGVSQSPRYKVTKRGQDVALRCDPISGHVSLYWYRQALGQGPEFLTYFNYEAQQDKSGLPNDRFSAERPEGSISTLTIQRTEQRDSAMYRCASSLALGPRNTIYFGEGSWLTVV.

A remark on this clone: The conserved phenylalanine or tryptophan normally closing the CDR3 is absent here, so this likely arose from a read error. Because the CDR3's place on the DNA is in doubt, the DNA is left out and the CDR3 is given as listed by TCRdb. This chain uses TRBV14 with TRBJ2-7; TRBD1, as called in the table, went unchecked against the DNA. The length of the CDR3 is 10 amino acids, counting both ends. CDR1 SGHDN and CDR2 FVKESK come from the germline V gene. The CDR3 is CASSQEGTGP.

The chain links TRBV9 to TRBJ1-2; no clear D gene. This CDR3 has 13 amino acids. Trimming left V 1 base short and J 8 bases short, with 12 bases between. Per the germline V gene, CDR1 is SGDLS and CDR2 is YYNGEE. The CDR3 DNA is TGTGCCAGCAGCGTAACGGGCCCGGGCGGCTACACCTTC. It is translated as CASSVTGPGGYTF.

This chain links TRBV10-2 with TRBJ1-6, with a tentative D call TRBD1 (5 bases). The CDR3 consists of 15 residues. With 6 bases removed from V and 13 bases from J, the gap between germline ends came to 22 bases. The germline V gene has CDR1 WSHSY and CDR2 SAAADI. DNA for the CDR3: TGCGCCAGCAGGACAGAAGGGCGGGGGGTACCCCCCCTCCACTTT. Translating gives CASRTEGRGVPPLHF.

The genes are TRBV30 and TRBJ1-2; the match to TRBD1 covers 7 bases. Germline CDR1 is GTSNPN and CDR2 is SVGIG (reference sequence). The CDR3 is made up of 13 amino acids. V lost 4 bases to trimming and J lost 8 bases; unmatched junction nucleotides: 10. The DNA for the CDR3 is TGTGCCTGGACCCGGGGGGACAGAGGAGGCTACACCTTC. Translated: CAWTRGDRGGYTF.

In DNA, the CDR3 is TGTGCCAGCAGCTTGGCAGCAACTAATGAAAAACTGTTTTTT. This gives the protein CASSLAATNEKLFF. The chain joins TRBV7-8 to TRBJ1-4; D gene unclear. V was clipped by 3 bases and J by 0 bases, with 5 bases between them. The CDR3 runs 14 residues. Germline V gene sequence: CDR1 SGHVS, CDR2 FQNEAQ.

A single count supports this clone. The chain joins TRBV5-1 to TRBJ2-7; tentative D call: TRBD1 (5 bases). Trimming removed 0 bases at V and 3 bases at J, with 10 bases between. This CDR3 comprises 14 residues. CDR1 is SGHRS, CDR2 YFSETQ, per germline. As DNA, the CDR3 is TGCGCCAGCAGCTTGGTTGCGGACATCTACGAGCAGTACTTC. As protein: CASSLVADIYEQYF.

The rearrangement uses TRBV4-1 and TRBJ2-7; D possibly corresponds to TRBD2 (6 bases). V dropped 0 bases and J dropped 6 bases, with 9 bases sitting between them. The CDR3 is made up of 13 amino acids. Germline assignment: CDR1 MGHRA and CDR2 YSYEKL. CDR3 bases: TGCGCCAGCAGCCAAGATTGGGACTTCGAGCAGTACTTC. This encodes CASSQDWDFEQYF.

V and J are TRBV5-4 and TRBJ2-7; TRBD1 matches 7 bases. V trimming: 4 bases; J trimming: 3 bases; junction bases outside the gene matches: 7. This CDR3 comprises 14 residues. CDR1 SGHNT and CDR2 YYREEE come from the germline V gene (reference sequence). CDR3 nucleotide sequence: TGTGCCAGCAGCCTCGGGACAGAAAACTACGAGCAGTACTTC. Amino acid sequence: CASSLGTENYEQYF.